The clone carrying this TCR beta chain appeared a single time. No antigen is known for it. The junction and the germline gene differ at one end; a read error may be behind it. Assay used: immunoSEQ multiplex PCR; TCRdb lists only in-frame clones, some missing. There are fewer than 150,000 clones in the sample; approximately 90% occur only once, and more than 3% lies in the top ten. This sample was taken from a study of T cell responses to AZD1222 COVID-19 vaccine. Study-wide results and limits: Sampling captured repertoires only after the peak T cell response.

Looked up from germline, CDR1 is SNHLY and CDR2 is FYNNEI. The CDR3 has 16 residues. The receptor comes from an adult in good health. The chain couples TRBV2 to TRBJ2-3; TRBD2 aligns across 10 bases. Source: peripheral blood, taken on day 0 of AZD1222 vaccination. The CDR3 region has the DNA TGTGCCGGCAGTCACTCCGGGACTAGCGTGACAGATACGCAGTATTTT. Translation gives CAGSHSGTSVTDTQYF. Full variable domain (missing parts from reference TRBV2 and TRBJ2-3): EPEVTQTPSHQVTQMGQEVILRCVPISNHLYFYWYRQILGQKVEFLVSFYNNEISEKSEIFDDQFSVERPDGSNFTLKIRSTKLEDSAMYFCAGSHSGTSVTDTQYFGPGTRLTVL.